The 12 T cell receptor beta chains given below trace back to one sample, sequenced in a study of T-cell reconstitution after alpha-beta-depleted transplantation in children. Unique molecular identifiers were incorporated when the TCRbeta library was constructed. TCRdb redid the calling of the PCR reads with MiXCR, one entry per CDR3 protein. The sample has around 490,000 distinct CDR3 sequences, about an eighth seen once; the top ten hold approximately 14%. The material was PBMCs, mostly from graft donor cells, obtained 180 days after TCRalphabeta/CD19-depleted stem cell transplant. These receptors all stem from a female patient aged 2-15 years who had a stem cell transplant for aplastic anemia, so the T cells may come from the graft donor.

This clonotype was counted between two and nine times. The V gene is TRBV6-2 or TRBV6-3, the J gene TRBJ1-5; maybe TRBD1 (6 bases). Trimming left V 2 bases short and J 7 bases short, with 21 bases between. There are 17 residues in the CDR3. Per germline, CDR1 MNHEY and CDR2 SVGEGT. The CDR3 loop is CASSYRWSGVFIQPQHF. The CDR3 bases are TGTGCCAGCAGTTACCGGTGGTCAGGGGTCTTTATCCAGCCCCAGCATTTT.

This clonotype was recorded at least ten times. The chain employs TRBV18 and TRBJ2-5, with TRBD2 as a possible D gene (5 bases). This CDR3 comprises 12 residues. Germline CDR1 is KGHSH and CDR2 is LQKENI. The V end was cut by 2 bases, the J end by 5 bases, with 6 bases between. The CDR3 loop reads CASSPGEETQYF. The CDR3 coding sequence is TGTGCCAGCTCACCAGGGGAGGAGACCCAGTACTTC.

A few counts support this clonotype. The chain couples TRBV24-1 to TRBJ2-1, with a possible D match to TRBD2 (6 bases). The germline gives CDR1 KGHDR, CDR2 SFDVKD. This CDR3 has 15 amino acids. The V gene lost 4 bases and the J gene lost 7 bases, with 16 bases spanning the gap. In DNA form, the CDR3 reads TGTGCCACCAGTGACCCGGGACTTCCGGGGAATGAGCAGTTCTTC. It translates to CATSDPGLPGNEQFF.

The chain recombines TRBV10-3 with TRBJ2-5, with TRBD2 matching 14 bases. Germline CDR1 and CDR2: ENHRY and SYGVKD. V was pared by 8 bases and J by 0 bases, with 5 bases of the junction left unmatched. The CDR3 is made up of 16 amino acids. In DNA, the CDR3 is TGTGCCATCCGGGGGACTAGCGGGAGAAACCAAGAGACCCAGTACTTC. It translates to CAIRGTSGRNQETQYF.

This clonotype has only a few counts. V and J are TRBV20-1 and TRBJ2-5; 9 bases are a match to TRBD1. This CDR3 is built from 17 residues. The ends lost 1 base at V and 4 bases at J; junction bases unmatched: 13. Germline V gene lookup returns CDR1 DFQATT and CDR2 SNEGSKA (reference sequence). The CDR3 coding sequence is TGCAGTGCTAGAGGGGACAGGGCCAATTATCTATCAGAGACCCAGTACTTC. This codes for CSARGDRANYLSETQYF.

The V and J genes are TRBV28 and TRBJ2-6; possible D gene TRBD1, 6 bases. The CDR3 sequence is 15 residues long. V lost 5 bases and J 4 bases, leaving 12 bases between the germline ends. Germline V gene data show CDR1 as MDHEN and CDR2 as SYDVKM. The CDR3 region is CASSRGGEGANVLTF. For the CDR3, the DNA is TGTGCCAGCAGTCGAGGGGGTGAAGGGGCCAACGTCCTGACTTTC.

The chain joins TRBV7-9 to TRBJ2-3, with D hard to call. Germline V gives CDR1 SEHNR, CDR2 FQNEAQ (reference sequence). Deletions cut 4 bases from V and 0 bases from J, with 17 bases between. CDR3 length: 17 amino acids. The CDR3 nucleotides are TGTGCCAGCAGCTCGAAGTCCTCAGGTGGAAGCACAGATACGCAGTATTTT. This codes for CASSSKSSGGSTDTQYF.

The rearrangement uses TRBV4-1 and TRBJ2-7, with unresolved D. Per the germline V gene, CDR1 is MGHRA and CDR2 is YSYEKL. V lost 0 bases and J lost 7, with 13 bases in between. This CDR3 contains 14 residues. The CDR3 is CASSQEVVRREQYV. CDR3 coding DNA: TGCGCCAGCAGCCAAGAGGTCGTGCGGCGGGAGCAGTACGTC.

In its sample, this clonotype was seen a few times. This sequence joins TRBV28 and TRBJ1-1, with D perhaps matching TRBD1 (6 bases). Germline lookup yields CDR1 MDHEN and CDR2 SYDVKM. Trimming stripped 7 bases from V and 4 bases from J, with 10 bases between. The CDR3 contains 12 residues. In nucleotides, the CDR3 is TGTGCCAGCAATACAGGGAGCACTGAAGCTTTCTTT. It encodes CASNTGSTEAFF.

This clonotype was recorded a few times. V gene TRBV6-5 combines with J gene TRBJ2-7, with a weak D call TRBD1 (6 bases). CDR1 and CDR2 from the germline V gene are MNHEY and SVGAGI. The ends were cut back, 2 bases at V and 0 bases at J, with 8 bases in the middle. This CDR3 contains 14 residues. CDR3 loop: CASSYNRASYEQYF. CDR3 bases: TGTGCCAGCAGTTACAACAGGGCCTCCTACGAGCAGTACTTC.

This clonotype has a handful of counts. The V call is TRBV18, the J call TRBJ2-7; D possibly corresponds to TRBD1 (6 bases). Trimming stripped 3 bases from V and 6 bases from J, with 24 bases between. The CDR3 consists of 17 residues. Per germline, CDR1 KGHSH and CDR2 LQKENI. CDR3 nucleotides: TGTGCCAGCTCACCTACGGTCTGGCCACAGGGAAAGGGCGAGCAGTACTTC. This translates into CASSPTVWPQGKGEQYF. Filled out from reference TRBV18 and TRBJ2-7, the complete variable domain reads NAGVMQNPRHLVRRRGQEARLRCSPMKGHSHVYWYRQLPEEGLKFMVYLQKENIIDESGMPKERFSAEFPKEGPSILRIQQVVRGDSAAYFCASSPTVWPQGKGEQYFGPGTRLTVT.

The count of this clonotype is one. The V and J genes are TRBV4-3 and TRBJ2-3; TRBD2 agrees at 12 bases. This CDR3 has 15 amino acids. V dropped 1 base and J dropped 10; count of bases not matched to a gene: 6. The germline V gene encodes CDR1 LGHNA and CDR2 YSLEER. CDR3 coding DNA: TGCGCCAGCAGCCAAGTAACTAGCGGGAGGTTTCCGCAGTATTTT. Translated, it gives CASSQVTSGRFPQYF.